This entry lists 16 T cell receptor beta chains sequenced from one sample in a study of cytomegalovirus exposure and HLA in healthy donors. Researchers ran the PCR with 60 Vbeta and 13 Jbeta primers. The data were produced by immunoSEQ multiplex PCR, yet TCRdb's version contains in-frame clones alone and is incomplete. This table holds about 120,000 clones, roughly two thirds found once. Material: PBMCs. The receptors were gathered from a man under 40 in good health and CMV-seropositive.

The CDR3 coding sequence is TGTGCCAGCAGTTTGGGAGGGTCAGAGACCCAGTACTTC. Protein sequence: CASSLGGSETQYF. The chain links TRBV28 to TRBJ2-5; TRBD2 matches 7 bases. The V segment lost 3 bases and the J segment 4 bases; nucleotides outside the gene matches: 2. The CDR3 length is 13 residues. Germline V gene lookup returns CDR1 MDHEN and CDR2 SYDVKM.

By sample fraction, this clone is medium-sized. This chain connects TRBV6-1 to TRBJ2-3, with D uncertain. Germline CDR1 is MNHNS and CDR2 is SASEGT. The CDR3 is 15 residues long. The V end lost 1 base, the J end lost 4 bases, and 12 bases lay between the germline ends. The CDR3 protein is CASSEGVGGADTQYF. CDR3 DNA: TGTGCCAGCAGTGAAGGAGTTGGCGGTGCAGATACGCAGTATTTT.

This chain joins TRBV5-1 and TRBJ1-2; possibly TRBD1 for D (5 bases). This CDR3 has 13 amino acids. The germline V and J ends were trimmed by 0 bases and 8 bases, with 11 bases remaining between them. The germline CDR1 and CDR2 sequences are SGHRS and YFSETQ. The DNA of the CDR3 is TGCGCCAGCAGCTTGGAGGGGTTGGGGGGCTACACCTTC. The encoded protein is CASSLEGLGGYTF.

Notes on this clone: This is likely a read error, given that the CDR3 carries no conserved phenylalanine or tryptophan at its end. V usage is TRBV27 and J usage is TRBJ2-2, with 10 bases lining up with TRBD2. Trimming at V came to 5 bases and at J to 1 base, leaving 10 bases not matched to a gene. Germline lookup yields CDR1 MNHEY and CDR2 SMNVEV (reference sequence). The CDR3 has 18 amino acids. The CDR3 loop is CASSPPAPSGRNTGELFS. CDR3 bases: TGTGCCAGCAGTCCACCAGCCCCTAGCGGGAGGAACACCGGGGAGCTGTTTTCT.

CDR3 residues: CASSRSGQDTNSPLHF. DNA of the CDR3: TGCGCCAGCAGTCGTTCTGGACAGGACACTAATTCACCCCTCCACTTT. The chain links TRBV5-1 to TRBJ1-6; the match to TRBD1 covers 7 bases. The CDR3 sequence is 16 residues long. CDR1 and CDR2 (germline): SGHRS, YFSETQ. V dropped 5 bases and J dropped 6; count of bases not matched to a gene: 11.

V and J are TRBV7-2 and TRBJ1-2; 8 nucleotides line up with TRBD1. J lost 6 bases, V lost 7 bases, and 10 bases had no gene match. The length of the CDR3 is 14 residues. CDR1 SGHTA and CDR2 FQGNSA come from the germline V gene. Here the CDR3 reads CASTPQGASDGYTF. The CDR3, as DNA: TGTGCCAGCACTCCCCAGGGGGCGTCTGATGGCTACACCTTC.

The V call is TRBV5-1, the J call TRBJ2-1; 8 bases match TRBD1. The ends lost 0 bases at V and 9 bases at J; junction bases unmatched: 8. CDR1 SGHRS and CDR2 YFSETQ come from the germline V gene. CDR3 length equals 15 residues. The CDR3 loop is CASSLAGQGSGEQFF. DNA for the CDR3: TGCGCCAGCAGCTTGGCTGGACAGGGCTCCGGTGAGCAGTTCTTC.

The rearrangement uses TRBV7-9 and TRBJ2-3, with 8 bases that match TRBD1. CDR1 is SEHNR, CDR2 FQNEAQ, per germline (reference sequence). The V gene end was trimmed by 5 bases and the J gene end by 1 base; junction bases not matched to a gene: 5. The CDR3 has 15 amino acids. Here the CDR3 reads CASSQQGVGTDTQYF. The CDR3 DNA follows: TGTGCCAGCAGCCAACAGGGGGTTGGCACAGATACGCAGTATTTT.

In the case of this clone: Other DNA sequences within the sample encode an identical CDR3. This chain links TRBV9 with TRBJ2-1; 10 nucleotides match TRBD2. In germline, CDR1 is SGDLS, CDR2 YYNGEE. After removal of 3 bases from V and 3 bases from J, the junction contained 0 bases not matched to a gene. This CDR3 is built from 14 residues. For the CDR3, the DNA is TGTGCCAGCAGCGGGACTAGCGGCTACAATGAGCAGTTCTTC. Translating it yields CASSGTSGYNEQFF.

This clone was picked up a small number of times. The CDR3 DNA reads TGTGCCAGCAGCCGGGCGGGGCTAGCCAAAAACATTCAGTACTTC. Its translation is CASSRAGLAKNIQYF. The chain has TRBV7-9 and TRBJ2-4; D perhaps matches TRBD2 (6 bases). Looked up from germline, CDR1 is SEHNR and CDR2 is FQNEAQ (reference sequence). V shed 5 bases and J shed 0 bases, with 11 bases lying between them. This CDR3 is 15 amino acids long.

The genes are TRBV6-5 and TRBJ2-7; tentative D call: TRBD2 (6 bases). Trimming took off 6 bases at V and 7 bases at J, with 22 bases between the two ends. Germline-derived CDR1 and CDR2 are MNHEY and SVGAGI. There are 15 residues in the CDR3. The CDR3 region is CASSHMSGERVEQYF. The CDR3, as DNA: TGTGCCAGCAGCCACATGTCGGGGGAGAGGGTGGAGCAGTACTTC.

The chain employs TRBV5-4 and TRBJ1-1; 9 positions match TRBD1. This CDR3 region has 14 residues. V lost 4 bases, J lost 1 base, and 2 bases stayed unmatched. Germline CDR1 is SGHNT and CDR2 is YYREEE (reference sequence). The DNA of the CDR3 is TGTGCCAGCAGCGAGGGACAGGGGAACACTGAAGCTTTCTTT. It encodes CASSEGQGNTEAFF.

The rearrangement joins TRBV29-1 to TRBJ1-3, with D uncertain. CDR3 length: 14 amino acids. Trimming left V 6 bases short and J 0 bases short, with 12 bases between. Germline values: CDR1 SQVTM, CDR2 ANQGSEA. The CDR3 reads CSVAPGGSGNTIYF. CDR3 coding DNA: TGCAGCGTCGCCCCTGGCGGCTCTGGAAACACCATATATTTT.

This sequence joins TRBV5-1 and TRBJ1-1; tentative D call: TRBD1 (5 bases). The V end lost 0 bases, the J end lost 4 bases, and 16 bases lay between the germline ends. This CDR3 contains 16 residues. Germline loops: CDR1 SGHRS, CDR2 YFSETQ. In DNA, the CDR3 is TGCGCCAGCAGCTTGGTTGCTGGGGCCGGTAGCACTGAAGCTTTCTTT. It yields the protein CASSLVAGAGSTEAFF.

V and J are TRBV6-5 and TRBJ2-5, with D tentatively TRBD2 (7 bases). V lost 9 bases, J lost 3 bases, and 17 bases lay in between. The CDR3 covers 14 residues. The V gene's germline CDR1 is MNHEY and CDR2 SVGAGI. CDR3 amino acids: CASKRGGLKETQYF. DNA for the CDR3: TGTGCCAGTAAGAGGGGGGGGCTAAAAGAGACCCAGTACTTC.

V and J are TRBV4-1 and TRBJ2-3, with TRBD2 identical over 9 bases. Germline assignment: CDR1 MGHRA and CDR2 YSYEKL. This CDR3 has 17 residues. V shed 4 bases and J 3 bases; nucleotides not matched to a gene: 11. CDR3 sequence: CASSPPLSGSNTDTQYF. The CDR3 DNA reads TGCGCCAGCAGCCCTCCCCTTAGCGGGAGTAATACAGATACGCAGTATTTT.